This TCR beta chain was sequenced during a study of blood T cell repertoires in COVID-19. Study-wide context: The United States, Italy and Spain provided the acute and convalescent COVID-19 samples.

Authors' methods: Estimation of nucleated cell counts was performed using reference gene primer amplification. TCRdb keeps only in-frame clones here, not all; method: immunoSEQ multiplex PCR. V and J calls and clone size come straight from that table; D and trimming were deduced from the DNA. The data contain about 210,000 clones, approximately 78% of them singletons. With 2 bases removed from V and 7 bases from J, the gap between germline ends came to 7 bases. The V gene's germline CDR1 is KGHDR and CDR2 SFDVKD. The CDR3 totals 12 residues. This chain uses TRBV24-1 with TRBJ1-2; D gene ambiguous. The material sequenced was peripheral blood. The receptor was isolated from a woman aged 70-85 years with COVID-19, enrolled during active disease. CDR3 residues: CATSDSILGYTF. CDR3 nucleotide sequence: TGTGCCACCAGTGATTCGATACTTGGCTACACCTTC.